The 29 T cell receptor beta chains reported below all come from one sample, sequenced in a study of cytomegalovirus exposure and HLA in healthy donors. Amplification used 60 Vbeta primers and 13 Jbeta primers. The assay was immunoSEQ multiplex PCR, and TCRdb's table has in-frame clones only and misses some. The data contain about 130,000 clones, roughly two thirds of them seen just once; the ten biggest clones take up roughly 1.6%. The sequencing sample was made of PBMCs. These TCRs come from a man younger than 40 in good health and CMV-seropositive.

The rearrangement joins TRBV21-1 to TRBJ1-1. TRBV21-1 is designated a pseudogene. There are 17 residues in the CDR3. The DNA for the CDR3 is TGTGCCAGCAGCAAAGCGCTGGCGGGGGCGCATGGCACTGAAGCTTTCTTT. Residues: CASSKALAGAHGTEAFF.

The V gene is TRBV6-6, the J gene TRBJ2-2; no clear D gene. Per the germline V gene, CDR1 is MNHNY and CDR2 is SVGAGI (reference sequence). The CDR3 totals 12 residues. Trimming stripped 7 bases from V and 5 bases from J, with 8 bases between. The CDR3 nucleotides read TGTGCCAGCACTCGTAGTACCGGGGAGCTGTTTTTT. Protein product: CASTRSTGELFF.

The chain recombines TRBV27 with TRBJ2-5; 7 bases align to TRBD2. Germline loops: CDR1 MNHEY, CDR2 SMNVEV (reference sequence). The CDR3 sequence is 16 residues long. Unmatched junction bases numbered 15, after V lost 5 bases and J lost 6 bases. As DNA, the CDR3 is TGTGCCAGCAGTCGGGTCGTGGCGGGAGAGAGGAAGACCCAGTACTTC. Protein product: CASSRVVAGERKTQYF.

The chain employs TRBV7-8 and TRBJ2-7; no reliable D call. CDR3 size: 13 residues. CDR1 and CDR2 from the germline V gene are SGHVS and FQNEAQ. Between the trimmed V and J ends, which lost 5 bases and 3 bases, there was a span of 11 bases. The CDR3 DNA reads TGTGCCAGCAGCGCCAGGATTTACTACGAGCAGTACTTC. Residues: CASSARIYYEQYF.

The chain is built from TRBV11-3 and TRBJ2-1; 12 positions agree with TRBD2. The germline V gene encodes CDR1 SGHNT and CDR2 YENEEA. The CDR3 spans 14 residues. With 4 bases clipped from V and 9 bases from J, the junction kept 4 bases outside the gene matches. CDR3 nucleotide sequence: TGTGCCAGCAGCTCTGGACTAGCGGGGAGTGAGCAGTTCTTC. It encodes CASSSGLAGSEQFF.

The chain couples TRBV6-4 to TRBJ1-1; the D is unclear. V was trimmed by 4 bases and J by 1 base, leaving 10 bases between them. This CDR3 region has 14 residues. Germline values: CDR1 MRHNA, CDR2 SNTAGT. The CDR3 DNA sequence: TGTGCCAGCAGTGCCGAGTACGGGAACACTGAAGCTTTCTTT. This encodes CASSAEYGNTEAFF.

The chain joins TRBV7-8 to TRBJ2-2; D might be TRBD2 (5 bases). Germline assignment: CDR1 SGHVS and CDR2 FQNEAQ. The CDR3 is made up of 13 amino acids. Deletions cut 5 bases from V and 6 bases from J, with 10 bases between. In DNA form, the CDR3 reads TGTGCCAGCAGCCAGTTACTAGCCGGGGAGCTGTTTTTT. This encodes CASSQLLAGELFF.

This chain uses TRBV2 with TRBJ1-6; tentatively, D is TRBD1 (5 bases). Trimming stripped 7 bases from V and 11 bases from J, with 15 bases between. The CDR3 sequence is 13 residues long. CDR1 and CDR2 (germline): SNHLY, FYNNEI. CDR3 amino acids: CASNTGGIPPLHF. The CDR3 nucleotides read TGTGCCAGCAACACGGGGGGGATCCCACCCCTCCACTTT.

This sequence joins TRBV9 and TRBJ2-1, with TRBD2 matching 8 bases. V gave up 0 bases and J gave up 3 bases; unmatched junction bases: 5. This CDR3 is 16 amino acids long. Germline V gene sequence: CDR1 SGDLS, CDR2 YYNGEE. CDR3 in DNA: TGTGCCAGCAGCGTAGCTGGAGCGGGGGACTACAATGAGCAGTTCTTC. Translated, it gives CASSVAGAGDYNEQFF.

The gene calls are TRBV19 and TRBJ1-2; possibly TRBD1 for D (5 bases). V lost 6 bases and J lost 4, with 15 bases in between. The CDR3 totals 14 residues. From germline, CDR1 is LNHDA and CDR2 SQIVND (reference sequence). The CDR3 bases are TGTGCCAGTAGGTCTCAGGGTAGTTTCTATGGCTACACCTTC. Translation gives CASRSQGSFYGYTF.

CDR3 region: CASSGTGADYNEQFF. Here the CDR3 DNA reads TGCGCCAGCAGCGGGACAGGGGCCGACTACAATGAGCAGTTCTTC. The chain has TRBV4-1 and TRBJ2-1, with 10 nucleotides matching TRBD1. The CDR3 has 15 residues. From germline, CDR1 is MGHRA and CDR2 YSYEKL. The junction had 4 bases not matched to a gene; V was cut back by 5 bases and J by 3 bases.

The rearrangement links TRBV2 to TRBJ2-1; 8 bases map to TRBD2. J lost 4 bases, V lost 1 base, and 3 bases had no gene match. The CDR3 extends over 15 amino acids. CDR1 and CDR2 from the germline V gene are SNHLY and FYNNEI. CDR3 nucleotides: TGTGCCAGCAGTGAAGGGGTAGCGGGGTACAATGAGCAGTTCTTC. Residues: CASSEGVAGYNEQFF.

The chain is built from TRBV28 and TRBJ2-3; D perhaps matches TRBD2 (6 bases). Germline loops: CDR1 MDHEN, CDR2 SYDVKM. V was shortened by 8 bases and J by 1 base, with 19 bases between the two germline ends. This CDR3 region has 16 residues. The CDR3 loop is CASATIAWRGTDTQYF. Written as DNA, the CDR3 is TGTGCCAGCGCCACAATAGCTTGGAGGGGCACAGATACGCAGTATTTT.

The rearrangement joins TRBV27 to TRBJ2-3, with D perhaps TRBD2 (6 bases). V was cut by 2 bases and J by 0 bases, with 9 bases left in between. There are 15 residues in the CDR3. The V gene's germline CDR1 is MNHEY and CDR2 SMNVEV (reference sequence). The CDR3 sequence: CASSLETSSTDTQYF. CDR3 coding DNA: TGTGCCAGCAGTTTAGAGACTAGTAGCACAGATACGCAGTATTTT.

V and J are TRBV30 and TRBJ2-7, with D possibly TRBD1 on 5 matching bases. The V and J ends lost 4 bases and 2 bases respectively, with 12 bases between them. The CDR3 has 13 amino acids. The germline CDR1 and CDR2 sequences are GTSNPN and SVGIG (reference sequence). For the CDR3, the DNA is TGTGCCTGGACGCTTGGCAGGGCCTACGAGCAGTACTTC. Amino acids: CAWTLGRAYEQYF.

This clone was recorded a few times. This chain uses TRBV14 with TRBJ2-6; D remains unclear. The CDR3 totals 16 residues. Germline V gene sequence: CDR1 SGHDN, CDR2 FVKESK. The V end was cut by 1 base, the J end by 0 bases, with 7 bases between. The CDR3 is CASSQVYGSGANVLTF. The DNA for the CDR3 is TGTGCCAGCAGCCAAGTGTACGGCTCTGGGGCCAACGTCCTGACTTTC.

The chain couples TRBV27 to TRBJ1-2, with D unclear. From germline, CDR1 is MNHEY and CDR2 SMNVEV (reference sequence). This CDR3 contains 15 residues. V was shortened by 3 bases and J by 0 bases, with 11 bases between the two germline ends. CDR3: CASSFRRDPNYGYTF. DNA of the CDR3: TGTGCCAGCAGTTTTAGGAGGGATCCTAACTATGGCTACACCTTC.

The chain couples TRBV2 to TRBJ2-1; 9 bases map to TRBD2. CDR1 is SNHLY, CDR2 FYNNEI, per germline. With V trimmed by 8 bases and J by 3 bases, 8 bases remained unmatched. This CDR3 region has 15 residues. In DNA form, the CDR3 reads TGTGCCAGCCGGGGCGGGAGGGCCCGCTACAATGAGCAGTTCTTC. This encodes CASRGGRARYNEQFF. Based on the CDR3 plus reference TRBV2 and TRBJ2-1, the full variable domain is EPEVTQTPSHQVTQMGQEVILRCVPISNHLYFYWYRQILGQKVEFLVSFYNNEISEKSEIFDDQFSVERPDGSNFTLKIRSTKLEDSAMYFCASRGGRARYNEQFFGPGTRLTVL.

The chain uses TRBV29-1 and TRBJ2-3; D gene uncertain. The germline V gene has CDR1 SQVTM and CDR2 ANQGSEA. This CDR3 region has 13 residues. Trimming stripped 5 bases from V and 3 bases from J, with 12 bases between. The CDR3: CSVNFRATDTQYF. CDR3 sequence (DNA): TGCAGCGTTAATTTTCGAGCGACAGATACGCAGTATTTT.

The V call is TRBV7-9, the J call TRBJ2-7; 13 bases match TRBD2. Trimming at V came to 5 bases and at J to 2 bases, leaving 12 bases not matched to a gene. This CDR3 is 18 amino acids long. Germline V gives CDR1 SEHNR, CDR2 FQNEAQ (reference sequence). This CDR3 is CASSIGLAGVISPYEQYF. The CDR3 DNA follows: TGTGCCAGCAGCATAGGACTAGCGGGAGTAATTAGCCCCTACGAGCAGTACTTC.

The rearrangement joins TRBV6-5 to TRBJ1-3, with a weak D call TRBD1 (6 bases). The CDR3 has 15 residues. The germline CDR1 and CDR2 sequences are MNHEY and SVGAGI. Trimming removed 5 bases at V and 1 base at J, with 12 bases between. The CDR3 DNA reads TGTGCCAGCAGTCCCGGGACATGGTCTGGAAACACCATATATTTT. Translated, it gives CASSPGTWSGNTIYF.

The V gene is TRBV5-6, the J gene TRBJ2-7; 8 positions match TRBD1. Germline CDR1 reads SGHDT; CDR2 reads YYEEEE. The CDR3 sequence is 12 residues long. With 3 bases clipped from V and 11 bases from J, the junction kept 7 bases outside the gene matches. CDR3 amino acids: CASSSTGVEEYF. Here the CDR3 DNA reads TGTGCCAGCAGCTCGACAGGGGTAGAGGAGTACTTC.

The rearrangement links TRBV7-9 to TRBJ2-1; TRBD2 might be the D (6 bases). The CDR3 length is 15 residues. Per the germline V gene, CDR1 is SEHNR and CDR2 is FQNEAQ (reference sequence). V was trimmed by 5 bases and J by 5 bases, leaving 16 bases between them. The CDR3 spells CASSRGNSRDNEQFF. The CDR3 coding sequence is TGTGCCAGCAGCCGCGGGAACTCGAGAGACAATGAGCAGTTCTTC.

V is TRBV5-6 and J is TRBJ2-3; 9 bases fit TRBD2. V lost 4 bases to trimming and J lost 6 bases; unmatched junction nucleotides: 6. CDR1 SGHDT and CDR2 YYEEEE come from the germline V gene. The CDR3 runs 14 residues. The CDR3 DNA reads TGTGCCAGCAGCCCTCGGACTAGCGCGGATACGCAGTATTTT. Its protein product is CASSPRTSADTQYF.

V usage is TRBV5-1 and J usage is TRBJ2-7, with 9 bases aligning to TRBD1. Germline V gene sequence: CDR1 SGHRS, CDR2 YFSETQ. This CDR3 is built from 14 residues. V dropped 3 bases and J dropped 6; count of bases not matched to a gene: 7. As DNA, the CDR3 is TGCGCCAGCAGCTCGGGACAGGGTGATGTCGAGCAGTACTTC. Its translation: CASSSGQGDVEQYF.

The chain joins TRBV5-4 to TRBJ2-5, with no clear D. Per germline, CDR1 SGHNT and CDR2 YYREEE (reference sequence). V was clipped by 4 bases and J by 5 bases, with 12 bases between them. The CDR3 is 13 amino acids. The CDR3 spells CASSLEIGETQYF. The CDR3 DNA reads as TGTGCCAGCAGCCTAGAAATCGGGGAGACCCAGTACTTC.

The chain recombines TRBV5-1 with TRBJ2-5; TRBD2 matches at 7 bases. Judging by the DNA end, TRBJ2-7 fits better; the J call may be wrong. The germline V gene encodes CDR1 SGHRS and CDR2 YFSETQ. The CDR3 consists of 16 residues. This chain's CDR3 is CASSISPGGPSYEQYF. CDR3 DNA: TGCGCCAGCAGTATTTCACCGGGAGGACCTTCCTACGAGCAGTACTTC.

J is TRBJ2-1 and V is TRBV6-6; TRBD2 matches 8 bases. CDR3 length: 14 residues. Losses at the gene ends were 10 bases for V and 11 bases for J; bases not matched to a gene: 16. Germline values: CDR1 MNHNY, CDR2 SVGAGI (reference sequence). Here the CDR3 reads CATMTGGAKDKQFF. Here the CDR3 DNA reads TGTGCCACCATGACGGGGGGGGCCAAAGACAAGCAGTTCTTC.

The chain recombines TRBV6-5 with TRBJ2-1; D perhaps matches TRBD1 (5 bases). Germline V lookup: CDR1 MNHEY, CDR2 SVGAGI. The length of the CDR3 is 15 residues. The ends were cut back, 0 bases at V and 10 bases at J, with 16 bases in the middle. Here the CDR3 reads CASSYSTTVQGEQFF. DNA of the CDR3: TGTGCCAGCAGTTACTCGACCACTGTGCAGGGAGAGCAGTTCTTC.